Described below is a single T cell receptor (beta chain) sequence and its context. Its matching antigen is unknown. This sample stems from a study of cytomegalovirus exposure and HLA in healthy donors. Study-level findings and limits: TCR clusters originating in the first cohort tended to co-occur in the 100 to 150 validation repertoires, according to a later analysis. Researchers counted around 170 TCR beta chains as cytomegalovirus-associated.

Trimming stripped 4 bases from V and 5 bases from J, with 12 bases between. The germline CDR1 and CDR2 sequences are SGDLS and YYNGEE. The length of the CDR3 is 13 residues. Generated by immunoSEQ multiplex PCR, the TCRdb table keeps only in-frame clones and is missing some. Of 150,000 to 200,000 clones listed, approximately 84% are singletons. The clonotype comes from a man aged 25 to 45 in good health and CMV-seropositive. V gene TRBV9 combines with J gene TRBJ2-5; D is possibly TRBD1 (6 bases). The source material was PBMCs. The CDR3 protein is CASSKTGWETQYF. Here the CDR3 DNA reads TGTGCCAGCAGCAAAACAGGGTGGGAGACCCAGTACTTC.